This T cell receptor beta chain was profiled in a study of cytomegalovirus exposure and HLA in healthy donors. Findings of the study overall: As a later analysis showed, several of the most significant clusters appeared to be linked to common viral pathogens. A link between a missense DCLRE1C variant and TCR beta V- and J-gene trimming emerged from a later analysis.

Both 60 Vbeta primers and 13 Jbeta primers went into the PCR. TCRdb's copy holds only in-frame clones and misses some; the assay was immunoSEQ multiplex PCR. There are 100,000 to 150,000 clones in the sample; more than 80% occur only once, and over 2% lies in the top ten. V trimming: 1 base; J trimming: 7 bases; junction bases outside the gene matches: 6. This CDR3 spans 15 amino acids. Germline loops: CDR1 SEHNR, CDR2 FQNEAQ (reference sequence). This clone was recorded once. Its antigen is unidentified. The chain joins TRBV7-9 to TRBJ2-1, with TRBD2 matching 8 bases. The source is a man younger than 45 in good health and CMV-seronegative. Sequenced input: PBMCs. The CDR3 region has the DNA TGTGCCAGCAGCTTAGGGACTAGCTTGGGGAATGAGCAGTTCTTC. This sequence encodes CASSLGTSLGNEQFF.